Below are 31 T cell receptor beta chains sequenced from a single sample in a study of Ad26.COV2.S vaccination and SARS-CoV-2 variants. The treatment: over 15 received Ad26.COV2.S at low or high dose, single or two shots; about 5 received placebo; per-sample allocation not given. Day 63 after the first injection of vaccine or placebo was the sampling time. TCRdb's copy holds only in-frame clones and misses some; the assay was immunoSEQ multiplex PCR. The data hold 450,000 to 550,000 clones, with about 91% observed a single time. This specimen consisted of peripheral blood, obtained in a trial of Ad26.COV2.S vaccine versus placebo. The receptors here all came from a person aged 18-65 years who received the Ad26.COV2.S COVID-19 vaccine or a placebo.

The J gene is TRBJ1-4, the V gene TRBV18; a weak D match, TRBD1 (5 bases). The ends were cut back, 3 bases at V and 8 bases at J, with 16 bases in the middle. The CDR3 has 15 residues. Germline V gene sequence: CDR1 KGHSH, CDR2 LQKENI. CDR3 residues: CASSPERGIGEKLFF. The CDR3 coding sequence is TGTGCCAGCTCACCGGAACGGGGGATCGGGGAAAAACTGTTTTTT.

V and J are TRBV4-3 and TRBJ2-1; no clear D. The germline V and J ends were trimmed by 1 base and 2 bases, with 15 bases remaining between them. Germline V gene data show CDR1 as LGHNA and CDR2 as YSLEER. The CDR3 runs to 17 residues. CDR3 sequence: CASSQVAMAVPYNEQFF. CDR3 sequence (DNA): TGCGCCAGCAGCCAAGTAGCTATGGCGGTCCCCTACAATGAGCAGTTCTTC.

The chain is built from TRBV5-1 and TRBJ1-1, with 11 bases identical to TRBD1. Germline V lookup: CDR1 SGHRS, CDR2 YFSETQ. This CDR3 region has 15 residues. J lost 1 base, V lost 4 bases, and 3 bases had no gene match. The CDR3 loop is CASSGQGARNTEAFF. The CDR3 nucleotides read TGCGCCAGCAGCGGACAGGGGGCAAGGAACACTGAAGCTTTCTTT.

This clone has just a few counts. DNA of the CDR3: TGTGCCAGCTCAAGAACAGGGACCTCTGGAAACACCATATATTTT. Translation gives CASSRTGTSGNTIYF. The rearrangement uses TRBV18 and TRBJ1-3, with a weak D call TRBD1 (6 bases). This CDR3 contains 15 residues. V was clipped by 5 bases and J by 0 bases, with 11 bases between them. Germline V CDR1 and CDR2: KGHSH, LQKENI.

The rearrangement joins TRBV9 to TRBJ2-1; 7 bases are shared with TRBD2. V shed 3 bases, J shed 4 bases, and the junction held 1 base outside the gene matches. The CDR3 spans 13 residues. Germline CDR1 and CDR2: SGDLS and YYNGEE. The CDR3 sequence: CASSGGGYNEQFF. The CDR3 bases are TGTGCCAGCAGCGGCGGGGGATACAATGAGCAGTTCTTC.

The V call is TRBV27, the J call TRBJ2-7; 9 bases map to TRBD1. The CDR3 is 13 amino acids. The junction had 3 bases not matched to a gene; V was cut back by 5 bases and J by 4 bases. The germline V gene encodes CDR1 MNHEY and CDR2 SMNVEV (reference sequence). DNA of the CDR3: TGTGCCAGCAGTCACGGACAGGGGTACGAGCAGTACTTC. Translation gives CASSHGQGYEQYF.

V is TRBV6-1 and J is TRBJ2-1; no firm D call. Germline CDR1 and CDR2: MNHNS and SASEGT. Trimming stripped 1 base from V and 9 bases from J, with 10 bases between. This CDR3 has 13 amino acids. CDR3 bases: TGTGCCAGCAGTGAAGTGGTGGGGATTGAGCAGTTCTTC. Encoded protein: CASSEVVGIEQFF.

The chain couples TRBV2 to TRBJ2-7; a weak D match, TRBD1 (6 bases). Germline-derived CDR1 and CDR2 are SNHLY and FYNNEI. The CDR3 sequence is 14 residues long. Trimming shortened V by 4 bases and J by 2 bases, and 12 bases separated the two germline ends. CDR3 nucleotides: TGTGCCAGCAGTGTGTTCAGGGGACCCTACGAGCAGTACTTC. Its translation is CASSVFRGPYEQYF.

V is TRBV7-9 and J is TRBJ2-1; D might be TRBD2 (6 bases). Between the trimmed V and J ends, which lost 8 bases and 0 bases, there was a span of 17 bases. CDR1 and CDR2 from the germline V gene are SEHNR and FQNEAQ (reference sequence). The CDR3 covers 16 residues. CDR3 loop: CASPIGGLGSYNEQFF. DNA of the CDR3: TGTGCCAGCCCTATCGGGGGATTGGGCTCCTACAATGAGCAGTTCTTC.

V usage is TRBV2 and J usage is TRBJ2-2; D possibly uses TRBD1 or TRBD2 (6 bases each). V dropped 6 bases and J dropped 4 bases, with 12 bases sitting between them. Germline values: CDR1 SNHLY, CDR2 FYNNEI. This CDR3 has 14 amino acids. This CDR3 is CASSGRGGTGELFF. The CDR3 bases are TGTGCCAGCAGCGGCAGGGGAGGCACCGGGGAGCTGTTTTTT.

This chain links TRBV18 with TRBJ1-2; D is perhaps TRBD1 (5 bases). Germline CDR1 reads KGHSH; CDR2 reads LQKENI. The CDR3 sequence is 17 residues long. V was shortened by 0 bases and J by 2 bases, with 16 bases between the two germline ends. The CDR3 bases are TGTGCCAGCTCACCACCTTCGGTTGGGGCCAGGAACTATGGCTACACCTTC. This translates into CASSPPSVGARNYGYTF.

The CDR3 nucleotides read TGTGCCAGCTCACCAGGGGTCCAGGCCCAAGAGACCCAGTACTTC. It translates to CASSPGVQAQETQYF. The chain has TRBV18 and TRBJ2-5; the D is unclear. Per germline, CDR1 KGHSH and CDR2 LQKENI. Trimming removed 2 bases from V and 1 base from J, with 11 bases in between. CDR3 size: 15 residues.

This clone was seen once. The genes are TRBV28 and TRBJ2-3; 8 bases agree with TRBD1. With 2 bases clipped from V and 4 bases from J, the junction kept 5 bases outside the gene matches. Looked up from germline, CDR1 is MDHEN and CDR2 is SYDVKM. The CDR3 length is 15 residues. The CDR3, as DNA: TGTGCCAGCAGTTTAGGACAGGGAGATTCAGATACGCAGTATTTT. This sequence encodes CASSLGQGDSDTQYF.

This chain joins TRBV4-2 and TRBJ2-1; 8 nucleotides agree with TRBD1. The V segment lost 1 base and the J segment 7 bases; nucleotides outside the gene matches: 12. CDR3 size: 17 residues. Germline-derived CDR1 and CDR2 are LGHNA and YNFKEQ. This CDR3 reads CASSQGNRGTGWNEQFF. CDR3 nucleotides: TGTGCCAGCAGCCAAGGTAACAGGGGGACTGGTTGGAATGAGCAGTTCTTC.

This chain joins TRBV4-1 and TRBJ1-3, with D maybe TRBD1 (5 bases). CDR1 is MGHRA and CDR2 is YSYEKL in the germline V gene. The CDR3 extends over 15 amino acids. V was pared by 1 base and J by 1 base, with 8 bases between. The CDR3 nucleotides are TGCGCCAGCAGCCAAGGGGGCGAGTCTGGAAACACCATATATTTT. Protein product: CASSQGGESGNTIYF.

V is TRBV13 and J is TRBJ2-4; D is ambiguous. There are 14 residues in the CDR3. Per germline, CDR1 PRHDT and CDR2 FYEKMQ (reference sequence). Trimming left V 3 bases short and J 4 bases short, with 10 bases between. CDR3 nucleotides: TGTGCCAGCAGCTTTCCAGCTTTAAAAAACATTCAGTACTTC. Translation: CASSFPALKNIQYF.

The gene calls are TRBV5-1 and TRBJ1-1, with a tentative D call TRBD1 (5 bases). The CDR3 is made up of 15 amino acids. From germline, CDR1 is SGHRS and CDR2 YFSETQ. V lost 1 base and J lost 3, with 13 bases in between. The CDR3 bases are TGCGCCAGCAGCTTGATCTGGGGACGGGACACTGAAGCTTTCTTT. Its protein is CASSLIWGRDTEAFF.

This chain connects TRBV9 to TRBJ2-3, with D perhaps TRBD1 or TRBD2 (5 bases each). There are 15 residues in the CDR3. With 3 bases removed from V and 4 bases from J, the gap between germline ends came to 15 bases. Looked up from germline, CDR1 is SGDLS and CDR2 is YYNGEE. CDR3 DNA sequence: TGTGCCAGCAGCGCAGCGTGGGGGAGCCCAGATACGCAGTATTTT. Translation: CASSAAWGSPDTQYF.

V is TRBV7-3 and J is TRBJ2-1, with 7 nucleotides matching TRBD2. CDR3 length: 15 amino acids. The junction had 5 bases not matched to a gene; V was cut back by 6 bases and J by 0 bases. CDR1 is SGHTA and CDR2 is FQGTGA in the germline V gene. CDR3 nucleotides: TGTGCCAGCAGTCAAGCGGGGAGCTCCTACAATGAGCAGTTCTTC. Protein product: CASSQAGSSYNEQFF.

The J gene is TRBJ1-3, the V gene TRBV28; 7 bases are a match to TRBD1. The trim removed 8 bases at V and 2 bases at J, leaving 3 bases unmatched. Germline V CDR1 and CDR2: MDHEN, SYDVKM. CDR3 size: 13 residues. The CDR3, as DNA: TGTGCCAGCCAAAGGGGGCCTGGAAACACCATATATTTT. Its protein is CASQRGPGNTIYF.

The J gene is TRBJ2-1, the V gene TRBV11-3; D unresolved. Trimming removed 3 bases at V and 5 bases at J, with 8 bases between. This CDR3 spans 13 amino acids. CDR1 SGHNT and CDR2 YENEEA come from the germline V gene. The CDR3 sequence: CASSFGPNNEQFF. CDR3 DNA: TGTGCCAGCAGCTTCGGACCAAACAATGAGCAGTTCTTC. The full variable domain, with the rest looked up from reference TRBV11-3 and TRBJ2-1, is EAGVVQSPRYKIIEKKQPVAFWCNPISGHNTLYWYLQNLGQGPELLIRYENEEAVDDSQLPKDRFSAERLKGVDSTLKIQPAELGDSAVYLCASSFGPNNEQFFGPGTRLTVL.

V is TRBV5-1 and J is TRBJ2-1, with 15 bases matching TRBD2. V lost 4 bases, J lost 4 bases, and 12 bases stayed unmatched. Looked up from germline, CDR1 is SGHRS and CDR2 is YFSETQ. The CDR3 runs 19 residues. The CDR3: CASSHGTSGGSAGYNEQFF. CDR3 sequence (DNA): TGCGCCAGCAGCCACGGGACTAGCGGGGGGTCGGCTGGTTACAATGAGCAGTTCTTC.

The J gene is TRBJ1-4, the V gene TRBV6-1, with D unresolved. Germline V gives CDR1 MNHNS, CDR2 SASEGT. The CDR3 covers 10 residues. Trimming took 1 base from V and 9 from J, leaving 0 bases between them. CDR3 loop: CASSEEKLFF. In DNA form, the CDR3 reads TGTGCCAGCAGTGAAGAAAAACTGTTTTTT.

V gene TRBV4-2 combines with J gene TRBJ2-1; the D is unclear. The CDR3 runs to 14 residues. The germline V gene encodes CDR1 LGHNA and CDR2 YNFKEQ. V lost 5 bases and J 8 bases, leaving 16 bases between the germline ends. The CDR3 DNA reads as TGTGCCAGCAGCACGGGCGACGCCTGGGATGAGCAGTTCTTC. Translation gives CASSTGDAWDEQFF.

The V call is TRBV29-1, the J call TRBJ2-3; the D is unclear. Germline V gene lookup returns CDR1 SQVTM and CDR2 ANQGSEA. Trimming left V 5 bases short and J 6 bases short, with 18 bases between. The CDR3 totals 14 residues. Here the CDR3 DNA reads TGCAGCGTTAGAGGCACTGATGGTGGGGATACGCAGTATTTT. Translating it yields CSVRGTDGGDTQYF.

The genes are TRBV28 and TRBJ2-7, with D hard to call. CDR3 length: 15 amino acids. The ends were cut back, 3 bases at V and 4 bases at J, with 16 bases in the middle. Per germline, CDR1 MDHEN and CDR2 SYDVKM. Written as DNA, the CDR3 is TGTGCCAGCAGTTTGCCCGGTTTTAAAATTTACGAGCAGTACTTC. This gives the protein CASSLPGFKIYEQYF.

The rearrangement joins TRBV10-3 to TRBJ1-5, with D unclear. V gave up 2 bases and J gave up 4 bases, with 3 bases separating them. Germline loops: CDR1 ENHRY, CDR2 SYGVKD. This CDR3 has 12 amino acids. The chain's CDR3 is CAISEGNQPQHF. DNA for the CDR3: TGTGCCATCAGTGAGGGGAATCAGCCCCAGCATTTT.

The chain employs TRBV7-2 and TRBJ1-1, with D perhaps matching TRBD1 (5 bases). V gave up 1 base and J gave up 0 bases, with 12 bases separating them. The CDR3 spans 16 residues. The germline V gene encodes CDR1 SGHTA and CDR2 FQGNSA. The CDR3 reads CASSLGGVEMNTEAFF. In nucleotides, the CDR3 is TGTGCCAGCAGCTTAGGAGGGGTAGAGATGAACACTGAAGCTTTCTTT. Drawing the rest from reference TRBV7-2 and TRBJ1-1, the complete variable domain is GAGVSQSPSNKVTEKGKDVELRCDPISGHTALYWYRQSLGQGLEFLIYFQGNSAPDKSGLPSDRFSAERTGGSVSTLTIQRTQQEDSAVYLCASSLGGVEMNTEAFFGQGTRLTVV.

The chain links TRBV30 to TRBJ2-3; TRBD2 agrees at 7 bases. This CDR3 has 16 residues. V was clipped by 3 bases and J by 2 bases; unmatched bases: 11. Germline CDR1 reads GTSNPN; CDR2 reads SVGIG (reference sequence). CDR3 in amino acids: CAWSPGWGGNTDTQYF. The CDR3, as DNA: TGTGCCTGGAGCCCGGGTTGGGGGGGGAACACAGATACGCAGTATTTT.

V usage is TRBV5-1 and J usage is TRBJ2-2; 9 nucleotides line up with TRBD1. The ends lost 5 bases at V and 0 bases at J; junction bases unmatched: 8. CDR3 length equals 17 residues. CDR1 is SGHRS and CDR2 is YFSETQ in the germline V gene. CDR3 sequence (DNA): TGCGCCAGCAGACACACAACAGGGGGCGCGAACACCGGGGAGCTGTTTTTT. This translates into CASRHTTGGANTGELFF. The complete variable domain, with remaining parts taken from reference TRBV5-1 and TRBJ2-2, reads KAGVTQTPRYLIKTRGQQVTLSCSPISGHRSVSWYQQTPGQGLQFLFEYFSETQRNKGNFPGRFSGRQFSNSRSEMNVSTLELGDSALYLCASRHTTGGANTGELFFGEGSRLTVL.

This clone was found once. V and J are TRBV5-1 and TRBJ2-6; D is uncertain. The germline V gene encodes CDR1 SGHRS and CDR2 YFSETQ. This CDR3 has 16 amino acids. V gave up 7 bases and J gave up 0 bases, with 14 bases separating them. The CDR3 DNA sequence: TGCGCCAGCCACCTGATGGCTCTCTCTGGGGCCAACGTCCTGACTTTC. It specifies CASHLMALSGANVLTF.